Here is one T cell receptor (beta chain) with its context. Its antigen is unidentified. CDR3 and TCR beta VDJ profiling relied on a genomic DNA template. TCRdb re-called the reads through MiXCR, storing one row per CDR3 protein. The repertoire holds hundreds of thousands of distinct CDR3 sequences, over 40% seen once, with just under 20% in the top ten. Trimming at V came to 2 bases and at J to 4 bases, leaving 7 bases not matched to a gene. CDR1 and CDR2 (germline): PRHDT, FYEKMQ (reference sequence). The CDR3 has 16 residues. The record originates from a study of CD8+CD57+ T cells in acquired aplastic anemia. Study-level information: Recorded DNA amounts for sorted CD4+ and CD8+ cells had an average of around 3.5 ug.

In patients chosen for sequencing, flow cytometry had shown CD8+CD57+ cell expansion. Regarding the study as a whole: Patients had about 31 CD8+ CDR3 sequences in common with controls (the shared set).

J is TRBJ2-3 and V is TRBV13, with TRBD1 identical over 9 bases. The clonotype was recovered from a human donor with aplastic anemia. The sequencing sample was made of sorted CD4+, CD8+, or CD8+CD57+ T cells (not recorded which) from PBMCs. Here the CDR3 reads CASSLTSGQGADTQYF. CDR3 DNA sequence: TGTGCCAGCAGCTTAACCTCGGGACAGGGCGCAGATACGCAGTATTTT.